This T cell receptor beta chain was sequenced for a study of prognosis after radiotherapy for stage I lung cancer. As for the study in general: Without exception, patients with non-small cell lung cancer were deemed medically inoperable. Patient ages ran from 53 to 84, with a median of 74.5 years, and the group had about 13 men and 5 to 7 women. Whole-study results and caveats: Unique TCR clone counts went down once patients had stereotactic body radiation therapy, median around 10,000 versus 6,900.

The CDR3 is 17 amino acids. Trimming took 3 bases from V and 0 from J; bases not matched to a gene: 6. Germline CDR1 is SGHRS and CDR2 is YFSETQ. Multiplex PCR, run in two rounds, amplified TCR beta CDR3 from genomic DNA. The use of primers specific to each TRBV and TRBJ gene characterized first-round PCR. MiXCR, applied by TCRdb to the multiplex PCR reads, yields one record per CDR3 protein. The sample has roughly 13,000 distinct CDR3 sequences, about two fifths seen once; the top ten hold roughly two fifths. About this clonotype itself: No antigen is known for it.

With two time points in the design, 5 to 7.5 milliliters of peripheral blood were drawn at each one. The starting material was PBMCs, obtained before or after stereotactic body radiation therapy (not recorded which). This chain joins TRBV5-1 and TRBJ2-1, with 10 bases aligning to TRBD2. The receptor's source is a donor older than 45 with non-small cell lung cancer. The CDR3 bases are TGCGCCAGCAGCTCCCGGACTAGCGGCATCTCCTACAATGAGCAGTTCTTC. Residues: CASSSRTSGISYNEQFF.